Reported below is one TCR beta chain. The antigen it recognizes is unknown. Nothing much larger sits one base from this clone, and base qualities are not available. The record originates from a study of T cell changes during pregnancy in multiple sclerosis (dated by TCRdb to about 2019). The study in broad terms: The study examined how the T cell repertoire changed over the course of pregnancy in women with multiple sclerosis.

Reading the germline V gene gives CDR1 KGHSH and CDR2 LQKENI. Inclusive of the bounding cysteine and phenylalanine, the CDR3 is 13 residues long. The DNA shown is the 39-base CDR3, in frame from base 1. V is reduced by 3 bases and J by 5 bases, leaving a spacing of 10 bases between them. Library method: the immunoSEQ multiplex PCR assay. TCRdb carries this immuneACCESS record with in-frame sequences only. Its versions omit some clonotypes, under half of them owing to an unresolved V gene in the studies checked, with the rest unexplained. Recorded for this sample are over 60,000 clones; 90% to 95% of them occurred a single time. The top ten clonotypes cover about 0.75% of the sample.

This TCR derives from a female donor in good health, enrolled as a control in a pregnancy study. The starting material was peripheral blood, obtained in the third trimester of pregnancy. Recombination connected TRBV18 to TRBJ1-1; the D segment cannot be called with confidence. The nucleotide sequence is TGTGCCAGCTCACCCGGGCGGAGGACTGAAGCTTTCTTT. Translated, this is CASSPGRRTEAFF.